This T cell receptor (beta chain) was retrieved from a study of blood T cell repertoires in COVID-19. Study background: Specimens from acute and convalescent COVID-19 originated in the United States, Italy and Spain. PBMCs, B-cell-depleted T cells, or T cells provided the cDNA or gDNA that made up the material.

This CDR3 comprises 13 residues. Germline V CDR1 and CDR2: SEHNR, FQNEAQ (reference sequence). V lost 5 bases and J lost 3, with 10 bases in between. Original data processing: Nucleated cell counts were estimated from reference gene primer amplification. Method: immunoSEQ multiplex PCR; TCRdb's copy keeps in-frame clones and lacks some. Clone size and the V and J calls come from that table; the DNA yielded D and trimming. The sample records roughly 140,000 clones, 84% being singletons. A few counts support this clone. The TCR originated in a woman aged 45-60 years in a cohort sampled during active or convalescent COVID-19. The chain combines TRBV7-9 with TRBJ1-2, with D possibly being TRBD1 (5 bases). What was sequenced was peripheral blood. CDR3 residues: CASSLDIDYGYTF. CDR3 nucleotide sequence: TGTGCCAGCAGCCTGGACATAGACTATGGCTACACCTTC.